One sample yielded the 23 T cell receptor beta chains listed below, sequenced in a study of sequential checkpoint blockade in melanoma. Regarding treatment: randomized to nivolumab then ipilimumab (arm A) or the reverse (arm B). Method: immunoSEQ multiplex PCR; TCRdb's copy keeps in-frame clones and lacks some. The sample contains 20,000 or so clones, roughly 73% of which appear only once. Sequences were derived from CD8+ T cells sorted from blood (inferred from file names), sampled from a patient given nivolumab and ipilimumab in sequence. The receptors stem from a human donor with melanoma.

This chain joins TRBV5-5 and TRBJ1-5; D not resolved. Germline assignment: CDR1 SGHKS and CDR2 YYEKEE (reference sequence). This CDR3 is built from 17 residues. The V end lost 2 bases, the J end lost 3 bases, and 18 bases lay between the germline ends. The CDR3 sequence is CASSFEDSGRNNQPQHF. The CDR3 DNA is TGTGCCAGCAGCTTTGAGGACTCAGGCAGGAACAATCAGCCCCAGCATTTT.

The chain has TRBV5-1 and TRBJ2-3, with 7 bases that match TRBD2. The length of the CDR3 is 16 residues. V lost 7 bases, J lost 2 bases, and 13 bases stayed unmatched. The V gene's germline CDR1 is SGHRS and CDR2 YFSETQ. As DNA, the CDR3 is TGCGCCAGCTCCCCTAGGCCTAGCGGCAACACAGATACGCAGTATTTT. Its translation is CASSPRPSGNTDTQYF.

The chain carries TRBV4-2 and TRBJ1-2; the D gene is possibly TRBD1 (5 bases). Germline CDR1 and CDR2: LGHNA and YNFKEQ. The CDR3 is 19 residues long. V lost 4 bases to trimming and J lost 2 bases, with 26 bases between them. The CDR3 region is CASSPETYGHRQRNYGYTF. CDR3 sequence (DNA): TGTGCCAGCAGCCCAGAAACCTATGGACACCGACAACGCAACTATGGCTACACCTTC.

The rearrangement joins TRBV7-9 to TRBJ1-2; 8 bases are a match to TRBD1. From germline, CDR1 is SEHNR and CDR2 FQNEAQ (reference sequence). V lost 5 bases and J lost 0; bases outside the gene matches: 5. CDR3 size: 15 residues. The DNA for the CDR3 is TGTGCCAGCAGCCTCGGACAGGGAACTAACTATGGCTACACCTTC. This sequence encodes CASSLGQGTNYGYTF.

The chain recombines TRBV5-6 with TRBJ2-1, with 8 positions matching TRBD2. Losses at the gene ends were 0 bases for V and 6 bases for J; bases not matched to a gene: 5. This CDR3 spans 15 amino acids. Germline CDR1 SGHDT, CDR2 YYEEEE. CDR3 sequence reads: CASSLGSGGGNEQFF. The CDR3, as DNA: TGTGCCAGCAGCTTGGGGTCGGGAGGGGGCAATGAGCAGTTCTTC.

The chain couples TRBV28 to TRBJ1-1; 7 positions match TRBD1. The germline CDR1 and CDR2 sequences are MDHEN and SYDVKM. The CDR3 runs 12 residues. V was pared by 5 bases and J by 7 bases, with 4 bases of the junction left unmatched. CDR3 in amino acids: CASSPNRGEAFF. In DNA, the CDR3 is TGTGCCAGCAGTCCAAACAGGGGTGAAGCTTTCTTT.

This clone was counted between two and nine times. The chain has TRBV7-6 and TRBJ1-5; D is perhaps TRBD1 (6 bases). Per germline, CDR1 SGHVS and CDR2 FNYEAQ. V was trimmed by 5 bases and J by 1 base, leaving 9 bases between them. The CDR3 length is 14 residues. The CDR3 spells CASSRRGSNQPQHF. The CDR3, as DNA: TGTGCCAGCAGCCGCAGGGGAAGCAATCAGCCCCAGCATTTT.

This clone was picked up one time. The chain recombines TRBV27 with TRBJ2-7; D may be TRBD1 (5 bases). The germline V and J ends were trimmed by 5 bases and 2 bases, with 25 bases remaining between them. Germline V gene lookup returns CDR1 MNHEY and CDR2 SMNVEV (reference sequence). The CDR3 loop spans 18 amino acids. The CDR3 region is CASSPEQPGLGYPYEQYF. For the CDR3, the DNA is TGTGCCAGCAGTCCGGAACAACCAGGGTTGGGTTACCCCTACGAGCAGTACTTC.

This clone has just a few counts. This chain joins TRBV7-9 and TRBJ2-7, with TRBD1 as a possible D gene (5 bases). This CDR3 is 15 amino acids long. Germline assignment: CDR1 SEHNR and CDR2 FQNEAQ (reference sequence). V shed 5 bases and J shed 0 bases, with 14 bases lying between them. CDR3 residues: CASSQGVTSSYEQYF. The CDR3, as DNA: TGTGCCAGCAGCCAAGGGGTTACCAGCTCCTACGAGCAGTACTTC.

The V and J genes are TRBV5-1 and TRBJ2-7; D unclear. Trimming removed 0 bases at V and 0 bases at J, with 13 bases between. Germline CDR1 and CDR2: SGHRS and YFSETQ. CDR3 size: 16 residues. This chain's CDR3 is CASSLDSPDYSYEQYF. For the CDR3, the DNA is TGCGCCAGCAGCTTGGACTCGCCTGATTACTCCTACGAGCAGTACTTC.

The rearrangement uses TRBV15 and TRBJ2-5; 11 nucleotides agree with TRBD1. CDR3 length equals 17 residues. V gave up 0 bases and J gave up 2 bases; unmatched junction bases: 5. From germline, CDR1 is LNHNV and CDR2 YYDKDF (reference sequence). CDR3 DNA: TGTGCCACCAGCAGAGATGGGGGACAGGGGGAACAAGAGACCCAGTACTTC. Translation: CATSRDGGQGEQETQYF.

The rearrangement joins TRBV29-1 to TRBJ2-1, with a weak D call TRBD2 (6 bases). This CDR3 spans 14 amino acids. Germline CDR1 SQVTM, CDR2 ANQGSEA. V was trimmed by 6 bases and J by 4 bases, leaving 16 bases between them. The CDR3 region is CSVEGLTRYNEQFF. DNA of the CDR3: TGCAGCGTGGAGGGCCTAACCAGGTACAATGAGCAGTTCTTC.

This chain links TRBV5-5 with TRBJ2-7; D remains unclear. V was trimmed by 4 bases and J by 3 bases, leaving 5 bases between them. Germline V gives CDR1 SGHKS, CDR2 YYEKEE (reference sequence). CDR3 length equals 11 residues. This CDR3 reads CASSPGYEQYF. In DNA, the CDR3 is TGTGCCAGCAGCCCCGGCTACGAGCAGTACTTC.

The chain recombines TRBV7-6 with TRBJ2-1; TRBD1 matches 11 bases. V dropped 2 bases and J dropped 2; count of bases not matched to a gene: 14. CDR3 length: 20 residues. Looked up from germline, CDR1 is SGHVS and CDR2 is FNYEAQ. CDR3 sequence reads: CASSLNPWTGGGVAYNEQFF. In nucleotides, the CDR3 is TGTGCCAGCAGCTTAAATCCTTGGACAGGGGGCGGGGTCGCCTACAATGAGCAGTTCTTC. Variable domain in full (rest from reference TRBV7-6 and TRBJ2-1): GAGVSQSPRYKVTKRGQDVALRCDPISGHVSLYWYRQALGQGPEFLTYFNYEAQQDKSGLPNDRFSAERPEGSISTLTIQRTEQRDSAMYRCASSLNPWTGGGVAYNEQFFGPGTRLTVL.

The chain combines TRBV7-9 with TRBJ2-1, with 10 bases that match TRBD2. V shed 5 bases and J 6 bases; nucleotides not matched to a gene: 4. Germline-derived CDR1 and CDR2 are SEHNR and FQNEAQ (reference sequence). The CDR3 spans 14 residues. Written as DNA, the CDR3 is TGTGCCAGCAGCGGACTAGCGGCGGGCAATGAGCAGTTCTTC. Its protein product is CASSGLAAGNEQFF.

The rearrangement uses TRBV28 and TRBJ1-1; D unresolved. The V and J ends lost 5 bases and 1 base respectively, with 11 bases between them. The CDR3 totals 14 residues. Per the germline V gene, CDR1 is MDHEN and CDR2 is SYDVKM. In DNA, the CDR3 is TGTGCCAGCAGTCTCCCCTCTTCGAACACTGAAGCTTTCTTT. This gives the protein CASSLPSSNTEAFF.

Relative to its sample, this clone is large (0.1 to 1%). This CDR3 is also generated by other DNA sequences in the sample. The V and J genes are TRBV7-6 and TRBJ2-7; TRBD1 agrees at 9 bases. There are 14 residues in the CDR3. Losses at the gene ends were 3 bases for V and 2 bases for J; bases not matched to a gene: 2. CDR1 is SGHVS, CDR2 FNYEAQ, per germline. This CDR3 reads CASSFGTGTYEQYF. CDR3 coding DNA: TGTGCCAGCAGCTTTGGGACAGGGACCTACGAGCAGTACTTC. Together with reference TRBV7-6 and TRBJ2-7, the CDR3 gives the full variable domain: GAGVSQSPRYKVTKRGQDVALRCDPISGHVSLYWYRQALGQGPEFLTYFNYEAQQDKSGLPNDRFSAERPEGSISTLTIQRTEQRDSAMYRCASSFGTGTYEQYFGPGTRLTVT.

The J gene is TRBJ1-2, the V gene TRBV25-1, with 10 bases lining up with TRBD1. The CDR3 extends over 16 amino acids. V dropped 2 bases and J dropped 5; count of bases not matched to a gene: 8. Germline V CDR1 and CDR2: MGHDK, SYGVNS. The CDR3 reads CASSEINGDRGYGYTF. The CDR3 nucleotides read TGTGCCAGCAGTGAAATAAATGGGGACAGGGGTTATGGCTACACCTTC.

The chain links TRBV29-1 to TRBJ1-2; no clear D. V was trimmed by 7 bases and J by 8 bases, leaving 17 bases between them. CDR1 and CDR2 (germline): SQVTM, ANQGSEA. There are 12 residues in the CDR3. The DNA of the CDR3 is TGCAGCGGTGTGTTCTCCCCTGGCGGCTACACCTTC. Translation: CSGVFSPGGYTF. Filled out from reference TRBV29-1 and TRBJ1-2, the complete variable domain reads SAVISQKPSRDICQRGTSLTIQCQVDSQVTMMFWYRQQPGQSLTLIATANQGSEATYESGFVIDKFPISRPNLTFSTLTVSNMSPEDSSIYLCSGVFSPGGYTFGSGTRLTVV.

The rearrangement uses TRBV7-9 and TRBJ2-7; 14 bases match TRBD2. The CDR3 has 19 amino acids. After removal of 4 bases from V and 4 bases from J, the junction contained 15 bases not matched to a gene. CDR1 is SEHNR, CDR2 FQNEAQ, per germline (reference sequence). The CDR3 here is CASSSYVGTSGRSAYEQYF. The DNA of the CDR3 is TGTGCCAGCAGCTCCTATGTAGGGACTAGCGGGAGATCAGCTTACGAGCAGTACTTC.

Note on this clone: Distinct nucleotide sequences in the sample also encode this CDR3. This chain links TRBV4-2 with TRBJ1-2; the D gene is possibly TRBD1 (5 bases). Germline V lookup: CDR1 LGHNA, CDR2 YNFKEQ. There are 15 residues in the CDR3. The ends were cut back, 1 base at V and 7 bases at J, with 16 bases in the middle. CDR3 in DNA: TGTGCCAGCAGCCAAGTCCTAGCTTTGGGGGGTGGCTACACCTTC. It specifies CASSQVLALGGGYTF.

The V and J genes are TRBV6-1 and TRBJ1-1; a possible D gene is TRBD1 (5 bases). The germline V and J ends were trimmed by 0 bases and 0 bases, with 17 bases remaining between them. CDR3 length equals 18 residues. Germline CDR1 and CDR2: MNHNS and SASEGT. This chain's CDR3 is CASSEAGGFDVMNTEAFF. The DNA of the CDR3 is TGTGCCAGCAGTGAAGCGGGGGGGTTTGACGTGATGAACACTGAAGCTTTCTTT.

This sequence joins TRBV9 and TRBJ2-7; D might be TRBD1 (6 bases). This CDR3 is 15 amino acids long. Germline assignment: CDR1 SGDLS and CDR2 YYNGEE. Trimming left V 2 bases short and J 2 bases short, with 14 bases between. Written as DNA, the CDR3 is TGTGCCAGCAGCGTCTTTCCAGGGGCCCCCTACGAGCAGTACTTC. This sequence encodes CASSVFPGAPYEQYF.